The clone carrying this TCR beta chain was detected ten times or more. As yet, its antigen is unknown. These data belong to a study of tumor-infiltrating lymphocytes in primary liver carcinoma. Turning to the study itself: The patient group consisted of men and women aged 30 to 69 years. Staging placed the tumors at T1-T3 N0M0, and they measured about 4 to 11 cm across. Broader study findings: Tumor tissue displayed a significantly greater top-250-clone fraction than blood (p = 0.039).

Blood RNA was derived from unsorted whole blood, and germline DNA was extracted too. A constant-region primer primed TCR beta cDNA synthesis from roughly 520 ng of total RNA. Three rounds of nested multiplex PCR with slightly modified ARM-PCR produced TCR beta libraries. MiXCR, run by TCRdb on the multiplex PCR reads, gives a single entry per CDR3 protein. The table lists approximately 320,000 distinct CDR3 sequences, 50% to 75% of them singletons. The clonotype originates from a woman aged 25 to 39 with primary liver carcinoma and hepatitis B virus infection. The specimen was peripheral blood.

CDR3: CASRPTATNEKLFF. The CDR3 DNA reads TGTGCCAGCAGACCGACGGCAACTAATGAAAAACTGTTTTTT. The chain couples TRBV6-5 to TRBJ1-4; D not resolved. Trimming cost V 6 bases and J 0 bases, with 8 bases left between them. In germline, CDR1 is MNHEY, CDR2 SVGAGI. The CDR3 contains 14 residues.